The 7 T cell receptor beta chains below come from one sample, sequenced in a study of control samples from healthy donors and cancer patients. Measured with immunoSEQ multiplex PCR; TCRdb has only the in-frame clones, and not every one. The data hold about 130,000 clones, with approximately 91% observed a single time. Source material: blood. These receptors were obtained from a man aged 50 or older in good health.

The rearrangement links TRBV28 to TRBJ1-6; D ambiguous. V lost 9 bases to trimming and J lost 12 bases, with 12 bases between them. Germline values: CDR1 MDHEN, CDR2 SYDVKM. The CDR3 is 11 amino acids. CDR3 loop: CASTSDRPLHF. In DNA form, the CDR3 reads TGTGCCAGTACCTCAGACCGACCCCTCCACTTT.

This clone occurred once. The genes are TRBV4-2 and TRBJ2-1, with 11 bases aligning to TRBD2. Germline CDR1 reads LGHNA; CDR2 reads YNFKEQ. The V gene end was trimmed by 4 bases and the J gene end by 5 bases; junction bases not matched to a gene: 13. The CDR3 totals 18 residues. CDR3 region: CASSLPITGTSGHNEQFF. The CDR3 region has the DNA TGTGCCAGCAGCCTCCCCATCACCGGGACTAGCGGCCACAATGAGCAGTTCTTC.

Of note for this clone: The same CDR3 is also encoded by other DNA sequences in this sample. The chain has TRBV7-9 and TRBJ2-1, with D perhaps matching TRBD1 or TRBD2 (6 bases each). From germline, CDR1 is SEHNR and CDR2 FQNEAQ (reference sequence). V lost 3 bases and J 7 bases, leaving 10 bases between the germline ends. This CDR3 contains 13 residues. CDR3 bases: TGTGCCAGCAGCTTGACGGGGGCAAATGAGCAGTTCTTC. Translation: CASSLTGANEQFF.

In DNA, the CDR3 is TGTGCCAGCAGCTTCGGACGGGCCTCCACGTGGGAGCAGTACTTC. It encodes CASSFGRASTWEQYF. The J gene is TRBJ2-7, the V gene TRBV7-9; D is ambiguous. Deletions cut 3 bases from V and 7 bases from J, with 19 bases between. This CDR3 has 15 amino acids. Germline V CDR1 and CDR2: SEHNR, FQNEAQ (reference sequence). The full variable domain, completed using reference TRBV7-9 and TRBJ2-7, is DTGVSQNPRHKITKRGQNVTFRCDPISEHNRLYWYRQTLGQGPEFLTYFQNEAQLEKSRLLSDRFSAERPKGSFSTLEIQRTEQGDSAMYLCASSFGRASTWEQYFGPGTRLTVT.

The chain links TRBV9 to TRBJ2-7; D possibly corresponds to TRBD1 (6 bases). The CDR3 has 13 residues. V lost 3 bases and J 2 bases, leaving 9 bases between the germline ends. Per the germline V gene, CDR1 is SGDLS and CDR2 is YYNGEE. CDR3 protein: CASSGQDPYEQYF. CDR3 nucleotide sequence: TGTGCCAGCAGCGGACAGGACCCCTACGAGCAGTACTTC.

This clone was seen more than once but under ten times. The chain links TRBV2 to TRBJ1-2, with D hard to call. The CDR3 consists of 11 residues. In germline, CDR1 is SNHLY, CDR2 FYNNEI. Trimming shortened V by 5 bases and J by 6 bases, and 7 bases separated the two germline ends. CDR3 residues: CASSYQDGYTF. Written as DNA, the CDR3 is TGTGCCAGCAGTTATCAGGATGGCTACACCTTC.

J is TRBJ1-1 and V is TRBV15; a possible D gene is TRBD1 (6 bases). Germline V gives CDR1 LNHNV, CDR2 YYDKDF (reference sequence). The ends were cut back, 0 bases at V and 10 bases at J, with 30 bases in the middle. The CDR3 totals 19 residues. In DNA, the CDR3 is TGTGCCACCAGCAGAGACACTAGCCGGGACAAGGACCTTAGGGGGTCAGCTTTCTTT. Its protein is CATSRDTSRDKDLRGSAFF.